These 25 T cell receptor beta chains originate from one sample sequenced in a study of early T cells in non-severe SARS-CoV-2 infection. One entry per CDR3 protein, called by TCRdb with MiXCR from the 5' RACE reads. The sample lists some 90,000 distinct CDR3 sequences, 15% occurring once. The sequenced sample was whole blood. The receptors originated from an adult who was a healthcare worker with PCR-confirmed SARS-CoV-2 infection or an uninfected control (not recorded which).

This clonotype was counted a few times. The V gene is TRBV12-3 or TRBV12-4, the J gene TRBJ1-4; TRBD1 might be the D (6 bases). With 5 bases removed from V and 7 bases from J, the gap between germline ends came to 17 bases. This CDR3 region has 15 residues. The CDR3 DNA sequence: TGTGCCAGCAGTACCGAACAGGGTCGCGGTGAAAAACTGTTTTTT. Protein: CASSTEQGRGEKLFF.

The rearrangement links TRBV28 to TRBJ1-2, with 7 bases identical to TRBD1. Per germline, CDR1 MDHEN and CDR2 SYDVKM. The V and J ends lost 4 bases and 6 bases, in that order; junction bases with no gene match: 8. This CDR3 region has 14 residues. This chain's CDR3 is CASSSDREWNGYTF. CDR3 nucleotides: TGTGCCAGCAGTTCCGACAGGGAGTGGAATGGCTACACCTTC.

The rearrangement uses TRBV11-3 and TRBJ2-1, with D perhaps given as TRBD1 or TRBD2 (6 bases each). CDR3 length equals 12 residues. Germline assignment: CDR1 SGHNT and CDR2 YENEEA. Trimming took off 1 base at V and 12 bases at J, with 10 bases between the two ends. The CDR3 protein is CASSLVGGRQFF. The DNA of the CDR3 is TGTGCCAGCAGCTTAGTGGGGGGCAGGCAGTTCTTC.

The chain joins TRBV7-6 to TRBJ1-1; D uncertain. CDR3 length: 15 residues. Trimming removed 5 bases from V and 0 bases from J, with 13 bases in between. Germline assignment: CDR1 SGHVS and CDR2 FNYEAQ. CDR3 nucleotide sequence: TGTGCCAGCAGCCCATGGACGGGCGTGAACACTGAAGCTTTCTTT. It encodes CASSPWTGVNTEAFF. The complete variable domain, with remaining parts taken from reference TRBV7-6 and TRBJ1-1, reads GAGVSQSPRYKVTKRGQDVALRCDPISGHVSLYWYRQALGQGPEFLTYFNYEAQQDKSGLPNDRFSAERPEGSISTLTIQRTEQRDSAMYRCASSPWTGVNTEAFFGQGTRLTVV.

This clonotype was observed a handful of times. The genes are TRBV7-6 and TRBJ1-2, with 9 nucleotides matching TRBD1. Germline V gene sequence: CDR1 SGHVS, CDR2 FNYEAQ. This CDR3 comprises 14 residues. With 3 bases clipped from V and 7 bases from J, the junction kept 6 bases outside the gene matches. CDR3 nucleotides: TGTGCCAGCAGCTTTCGACAGGGGGAAGTTGGCTACACCTTC. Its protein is CASSFRQGEVGYTF.

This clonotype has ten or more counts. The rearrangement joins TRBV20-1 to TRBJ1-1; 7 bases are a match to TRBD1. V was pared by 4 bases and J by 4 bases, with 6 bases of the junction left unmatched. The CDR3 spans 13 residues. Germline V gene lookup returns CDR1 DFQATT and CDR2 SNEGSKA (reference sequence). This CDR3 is CSAMGQGGTEAFF. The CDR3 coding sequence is TGCAGTGCTATGGGTCAGGGGGGCACTGAAGCTTTCTTT.

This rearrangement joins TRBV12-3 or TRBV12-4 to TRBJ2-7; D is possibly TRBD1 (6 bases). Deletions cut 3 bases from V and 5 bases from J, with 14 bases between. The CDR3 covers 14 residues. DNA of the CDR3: TGTGCCAGCAGTTTGTCCAGGGGACCCCACGAGCAGTACTTC. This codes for CASSLSRGPHEQYF.

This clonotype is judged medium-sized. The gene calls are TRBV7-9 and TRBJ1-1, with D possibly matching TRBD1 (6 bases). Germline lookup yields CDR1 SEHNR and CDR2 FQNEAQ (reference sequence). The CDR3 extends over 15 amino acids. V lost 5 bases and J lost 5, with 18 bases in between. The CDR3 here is CASSGWDTSGTEAFF. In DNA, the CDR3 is TGTGCCAGCAGCGGATGGGACACCTCGGGGACTGAAGCTTTCTTT.

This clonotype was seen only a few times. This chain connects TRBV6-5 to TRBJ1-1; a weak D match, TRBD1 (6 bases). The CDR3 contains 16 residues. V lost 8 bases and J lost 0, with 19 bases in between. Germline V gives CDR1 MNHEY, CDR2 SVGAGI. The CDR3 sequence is CASGLSGDLLNTEAFF. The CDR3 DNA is TGTGCCAGCGGACTGTCAGGGGACCTCCTGAACACTGAAGCTTTCTTT.

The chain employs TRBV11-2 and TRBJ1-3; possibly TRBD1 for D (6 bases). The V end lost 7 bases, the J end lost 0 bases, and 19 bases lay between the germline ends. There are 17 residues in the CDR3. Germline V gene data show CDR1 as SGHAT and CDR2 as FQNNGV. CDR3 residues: CASTSAWGRSSGNTIYF. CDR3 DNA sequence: TGTGCCAGCACCTCCGCATGGGGGCGATCCTCTGGAAACACCATATATTTT.

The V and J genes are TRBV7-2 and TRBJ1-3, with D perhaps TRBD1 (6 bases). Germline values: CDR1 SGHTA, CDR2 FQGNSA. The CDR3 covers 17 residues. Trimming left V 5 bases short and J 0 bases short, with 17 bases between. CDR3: CASSHGGGSYSGNTIYF. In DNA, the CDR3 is TGTGCCAGCAGCCACGGAGGGGGGTCCTACTCTGGAAACACCATATATTTT.

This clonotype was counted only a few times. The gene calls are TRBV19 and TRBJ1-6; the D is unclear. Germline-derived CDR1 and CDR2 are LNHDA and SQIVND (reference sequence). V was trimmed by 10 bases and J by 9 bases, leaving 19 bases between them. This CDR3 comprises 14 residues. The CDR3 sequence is CATKDGPVGSPLHF. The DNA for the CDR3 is TGTGCCACCAAAGACGGTCCGGTGGGTTCACCCCTCCACTTT.

In DNA, the CDR3 is TGTGCCAGCAGCCACGGCCCGGGACGGCTGAGCGAGCAGTACTTC. This encodes CASSHGPGRLSEQYF. This chain uses TRBV7-9 with TRBJ2-7; D tentatively fits TRBD1 or TRBD2 (5 bases each). V gave up 5 bases and J gave up 6 bases, with 20 bases separating them. The V gene's germline CDR1 is SEHNR and CDR2 FQNEAQ (reference sequence). The CDR3 consists of 15 residues.

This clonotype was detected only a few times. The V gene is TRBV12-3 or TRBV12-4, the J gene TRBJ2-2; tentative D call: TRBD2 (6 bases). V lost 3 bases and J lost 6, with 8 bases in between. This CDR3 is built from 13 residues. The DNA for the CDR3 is TGTGCCAGCAGTTTGGGGGAGGCCGGGGAGCTGTTTTTT. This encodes CASSLGEAGELFF.

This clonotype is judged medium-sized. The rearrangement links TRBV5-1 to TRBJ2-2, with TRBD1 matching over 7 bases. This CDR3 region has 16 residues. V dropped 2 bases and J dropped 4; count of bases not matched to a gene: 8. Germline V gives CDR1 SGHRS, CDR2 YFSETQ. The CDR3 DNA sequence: TGCGCCAGCAGCTTTACAGGGGACCCTAGCACCGGGGAGCTGTTTTTT. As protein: CASSFTGDPSTGELFF.

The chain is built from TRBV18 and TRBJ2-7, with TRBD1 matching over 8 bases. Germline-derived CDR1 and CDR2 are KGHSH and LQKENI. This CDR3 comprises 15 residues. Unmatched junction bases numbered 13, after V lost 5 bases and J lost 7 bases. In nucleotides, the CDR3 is TGTGCCAGCTCAAACAGGGGGACATCCCTCGGGGAGCAGTACTTC. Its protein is CASSNRGTSLGEQYF. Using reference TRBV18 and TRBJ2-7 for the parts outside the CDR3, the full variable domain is NAGVMQNPRHLVRRRGQEARLRCSPMKGHSHVYWYRQLPEEGLKFMVYLQKENIIDESGMPKERFSAEFPKEGPSILRIQQVVRGDSAAYFCASSNRGTSLGEQYFGPGTRLTVT.

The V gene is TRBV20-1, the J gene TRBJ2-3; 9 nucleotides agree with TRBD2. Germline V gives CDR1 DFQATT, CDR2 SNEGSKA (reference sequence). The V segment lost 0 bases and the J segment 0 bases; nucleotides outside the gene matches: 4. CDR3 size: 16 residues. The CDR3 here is CSARDILAGSTDTQYF. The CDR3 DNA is TGCAGTGCTAGAGATATCCTAGCGGGGAGCACAGATACGCAGTATTTT.

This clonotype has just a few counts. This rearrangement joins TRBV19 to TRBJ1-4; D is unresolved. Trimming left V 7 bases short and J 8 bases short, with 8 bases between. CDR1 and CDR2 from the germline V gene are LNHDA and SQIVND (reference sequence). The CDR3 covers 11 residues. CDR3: CASKLNEKLFF. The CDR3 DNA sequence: TGTGCCAGTAAATTAAACGAAAAACTGTTTTTT.

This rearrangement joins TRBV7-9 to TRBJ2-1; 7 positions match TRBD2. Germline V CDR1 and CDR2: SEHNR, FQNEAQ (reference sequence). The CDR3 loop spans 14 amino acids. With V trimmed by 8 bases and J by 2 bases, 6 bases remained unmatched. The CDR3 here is CASSGGSPYNEQFF. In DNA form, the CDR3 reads TGTGCCAGCTCCGGCGGGAGCCCCTACAATGAGCAGTTCTTC.

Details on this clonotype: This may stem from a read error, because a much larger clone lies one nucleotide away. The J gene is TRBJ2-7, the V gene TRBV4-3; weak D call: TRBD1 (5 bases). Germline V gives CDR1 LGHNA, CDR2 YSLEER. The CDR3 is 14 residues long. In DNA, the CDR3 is TGCGCCGGCAGCCAAGAAGGGGAAAGAGGCGAGCAGTACTTC. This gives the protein CAGSQEGERGEQYF.

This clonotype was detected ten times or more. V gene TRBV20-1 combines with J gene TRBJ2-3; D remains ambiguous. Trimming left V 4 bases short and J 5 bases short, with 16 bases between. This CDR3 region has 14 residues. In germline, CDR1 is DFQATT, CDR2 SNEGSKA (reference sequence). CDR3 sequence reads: CSATEPLLVDTQYF. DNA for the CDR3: TGCAGTGCTACTGAGCCGCTCCTTGTAGATACGCAGTATTTT.

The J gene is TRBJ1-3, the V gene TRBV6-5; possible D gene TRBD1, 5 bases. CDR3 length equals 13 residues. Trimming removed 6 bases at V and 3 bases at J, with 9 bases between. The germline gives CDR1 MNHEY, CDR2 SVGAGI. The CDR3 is CASSQGGGNTIYF. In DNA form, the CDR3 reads TGTGCCAGCAGCCAGGGAGGTGGAAACACCATATATTTT.

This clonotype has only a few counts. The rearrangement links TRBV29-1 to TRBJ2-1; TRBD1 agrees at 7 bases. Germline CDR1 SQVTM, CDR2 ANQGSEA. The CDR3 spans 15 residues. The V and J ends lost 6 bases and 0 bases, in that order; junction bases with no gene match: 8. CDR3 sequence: CSVVQGVSSYNEQFF. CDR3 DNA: TGCAGCGTAGTTCAGGGGGTAAGCTCCTACAATGAGCAGTTCTTC.

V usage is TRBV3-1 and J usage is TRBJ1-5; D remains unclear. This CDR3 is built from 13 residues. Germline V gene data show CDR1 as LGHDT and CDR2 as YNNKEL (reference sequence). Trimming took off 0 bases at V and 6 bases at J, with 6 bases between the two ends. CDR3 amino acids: CASSQEGTQPQHF. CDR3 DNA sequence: TGTGCCAGCAGCCAAGAGGGAACTCAGCCCCAGCATTTT.

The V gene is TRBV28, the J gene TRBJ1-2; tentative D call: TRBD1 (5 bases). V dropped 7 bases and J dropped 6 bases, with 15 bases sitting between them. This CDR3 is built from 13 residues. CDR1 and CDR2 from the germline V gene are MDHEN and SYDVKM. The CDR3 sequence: CASTRRAGNGYTF. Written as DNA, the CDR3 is TGTGCCAGCACCCGGCGGGCAGGGAATGGCTACACCTTC.